Detailed here is one T cell receptor beta chain. The antigen remains undetermined. Germline assignment: CDR1 SGHVS and CDR2 FQNEAQ. The germline V and J ends were trimmed by 4 bases and 1 base, with 11 bases remaining between them. The CDR3 runs 15 residues. Data came from immunoSEQ multiplex PCR; TCRdb stores just in-frame clones and leaves some out. Found here are 25,000 to 35,000 clones, over 75% of them singletons; the top ten hold roughly 1.5%. This entry comes from a study of multiple sclerosis patients with progressive multifocal leukoencephalopathy. On the study more broadly: Longitudinal control samples came from natalizumab-treated multiple sclerosis patients without PML. Study findings and constraints: PML-onset expanded TRB clones were detectable before and during natalizumab therapy.

Time point in this sample: before natalizumab initiation. The T0 samples predate the first natalizumab infusion. The sequenced sample was PBMCs. The chain is built from TRBV7-8 and TRBJ1-5; perhaps TRBD1 as D (6 bases). The clonotype was recovered from a human donor with multiple sclerosis. CDR3 nucleotide sequence: TGTGCCAGCAGCTCAGGGGTTCTAAGCAATCAGCCCCAGCATTTT. This gives the protein CASSSGVLSNQPQHF. The full variable domain, in which reference TRBV7-8 and TRBJ1-5 provide the parts outside the CDR3, is GAGVSQSPRYKVAKRGQDVALRCDPISGHVSLFWYQQALGQGPEFLTYFQNEAQLDKSGLPSDRFFAERPEGSVSTLKIQRTQQEDSAVYLCASSSGVLSNQPQHFGDGTRLSIL.